A single sample gave rise to the 5 T cell receptor beta chains below, sequenced in a study of Ad26.COV2.S vaccination and SARS-CoV-2 variants. Sequencing was performed with immunoSEQ multiplex PCR; in TCRdb, only in-frame clones are kept and a portion is missing. The sample carries roughly 510,000 clones, around 88% recorded once. Treatment meaning: around 19 received Ad26.COV2.S at low or high dose, single or two shots; 5 received placebo; per-sample allocation not given. It was on day 63 after the first vaccine or placebo injection that samples were taken. Sequenced material: peripheral blood, taken in a trial of Ad26.COV2.S vaccine versus placebo. The receptors originated from a person between 18 and 65 years old who received the Ad26.COV2.S COVID-19 vaccine or a placebo.

The rearrangement links TRBV12-3 or TRBV12-4 to TRBJ1-2; 9 positions agree with TRBD1. The ends lost 8 bases at V and 5 bases at J; junction bases unmatched: 6. The CDR3 covers 13 residues. The chain's CDR3 is CASQQGAKYGYTF. In DNA form, the CDR3 reads TGTGCCAGCCAACAGGGGGCAAAGTATGGCTACACCTTC.

This chain links TRBV24-1 with TRBJ2-5, with TRBD2 matching over 9 bases. V trimming: 5 bases; J trimming: 2 bases; junction bases outside the gene matches: 8. CDR1 and CDR2 (germline): KGHDR, SFDVKD. This CDR3 spans 16 amino acids. The chain's CDR3 is CATSVGSGRWQETQYF. DNA of the CDR3: TGTGCCACCAGTGTTGGGAGCGGGAGGTGGCAAGAGACCCAGTACTTC.

J is TRBJ2-4 and V is TRBV7-2; TRBD2 agrees at 8 bases. The CDR3 is 17 residues long. Germline V gives CDR1 SGHTA, CDR2 FQGNSA. V lost 2 bases to trimming and J lost 0 bases; unmatched junction nucleotides: 6. This CDR3 is CASSLNRLAGAKNIQYF. The CDR3 DNA is TGTGCCAGCAGCTTAAATAGGCTAGCGGGAGCCAAAAACATTCAGTACTTC.

This chain joins TRBV4-2 and TRBJ1-3; D possibly corresponds to TRBD1 (6 bases). Germline-derived CDR1 and CDR2 are LGHNA and YNFKEQ. The ends were cut back, 0 bases at V and 4 bases at J, with 10 bases in the middle. The CDR3 sequence is 15 residues long. The CDR3 reads CASSQDGGLGNTIYF. The CDR3 DNA follows: TGTGCCAGCAGCCAAGATGGGGGGCTGGGAAACACCATATATTTT.

This chain links TRBV6-1 with TRBJ1-5, with 7 bases that match TRBD1. V shed 3 bases and J 1 base; nucleotides not matched to a gene: 6. This CDR3 spans 16 amino acids. Germline lookup yields CDR1 MNHNS and CDR2 SASEGT. The DNA of the CDR3 is TGTGCCAGCAGTGAGGGCCCGGGACAGAGCAATCAGCCCCAGCATTTT. This sequence encodes CASSEGPGQSNQPQHF.